This T cell receptor (beta chain) is drawn from a study of T-cell memory formation after mild COVID-19. Study information: Most TCR clusters belonged to a single donor.

TCR alpha and TCR beta cDNA libraries with sample barcodes and UMIs came from 5'RACE using constant-segment primers. TCRdb itself ran the 5' RACE reads through MiXCR, one entry per CDR3 protein. Of about 200,000 distinct CDR3 sequences in the sample, over 9.5% were seen once. The CDR3 has 15 residues. Trimming cost V 6 bases and J 0 bases, with 15 bases left between them. CDR1 and CDR2 (germline): MNHNY, SVGAGI (reference sequence). General study points: Mainly in CM and EM were contracting CD4+ clones; CD8+ were in EMRA. Pre-infection memory showed some responding clones, and this suggested that cross-reactive memory joined.

This clonotype was seen only a few times. Its antigen is unidentified. The receptor comes from a man aged 18 to 30 who had mild COVID-19 (a few samples of this study predate the infection). Cell type and time point are not known. What was sequenced was PBMCs or a T cell subset sorted from them (not recorded which). The V gene is TRBV6-6, the J gene TRBJ2-7, with D perhaps matching TRBD1 or TRBD2 (5 bases each). The CDR3 protein is CASSHGAGSSYEQYF. Here the CDR3 DNA reads TGTGCCAGCAGCCACGGGGCAGGGAGCTCCTACGAGCAGTACTTC.